The next 21 T cell receptor beta chains were all read from a single sample in a study of beta chain bispecific antibodies for T cell cancers. TCRdb re-derived calls from the 5' RACE reads in MiXCR, one entry per CDR3 protein. The profile shows thousands of distinct CDR3 sequences, approximately 2.2% of them singletons. General study findings and limits: Most targeted TRBV signal came from the leukemia cell line cells, not normal T cells.

Either OKT3 anti-CD3 antibody or CD3/CD28 beads expanded T cells from blood mononuclear cells over 3 days. Their antigens remain unidentified. This sample comprised T cells from a healthy donor cultured with Jurkat leukemia cells, obtained from a culture containing an anti-CD19 bispecific antibody. The source is a human donor in good health. Some clones in this sample may be carry-over from other donors' samples.

At least ten counts were recorded for this clonotype. This chain joins TRBV10-3 and TRBJ1-1; D unresolved. The CDR3 consists of 12 residues. Looked up from germline, CDR1 is ENHRY and CDR2 is SYGVKD. Trimming shortened V by 2 bases and J by 7 bases, and 8 bases separated the two germline ends. CDR3 nucleotides: TGTGCCATCAGTGAGGCCGGCAATGAAGCTTTCTTT. This sequence encodes CAISEAGNEAFF.

This clonotype was counted many times. V gene TRBV5-1 combines with J gene TRBJ2-7; D might be TRBD1 or TRBD2, each matching 6 bases. Trimming removed 4 bases from V and 3 bases from J, with 14 bases in between. Germline lookup yields CDR1 SGHRS and CDR2 YFSETQ. The CDR3 covers 14 residues. CDR3 coding DNA: TGCGCCAGCAGCCCGAGGGGGGTCGGCTACGAGCAGTACTTC. This codes for CASSPRGVGYEQYF.

This clonotype came up many times. CDR3 sequence: CASSDPGTGAAGELFF. The CDR3 coding sequence is TGTGCCAGCAGCGACCCCGGGACAGGAGCTGCCGGGGAGCTGTTTTTT. V gene TRBV7-9 combines with J gene TRBJ2-2; TRBD1 agrees at 8 bases. V trimming: 5 bases; J trimming: 6 bases; junction bases outside the gene matches: 11. This CDR3 is built from 16 residues. CDR1 is SEHNR and CDR2 is FQNEAQ in the germline V gene (reference sequence).

This clonotype came up many times. This sequence joins TRBV5-5 and TRBJ2-1; D not resolved. CDR1 is SGHKS and CDR2 is YYEKEE in the germline V gene (reference sequence). V gave up 0 bases and J gave up 4 bases, with 14 bases separating them. The CDR3 length is 16 residues. CDR3 coding DNA: TGTGCCAGCAGCTTGGTAAATTTAAGGAGTTACAATGAGCAGTTCTTC. Residues: CASSLVNLRSYNEQFF.

This clonotype was observed many times. The chain has TRBV6-5 and TRBJ2-1, with 9 nucleotides matching TRBD2. Trimming cost V 6 bases and J 4 bases; bases outside gene matches: 4. Germline lookup yields CDR1 MNHEY and CDR2 SVGAGI. This CDR3 region has 14 residues. The CDR3 region is CASSFAGGYNEQFF. Written as DNA, the CDR3 is TGTGCCAGCAGCTTCGCGGGGGGGTACAATGAGCAGTTCTTC.

This clonotype was found many times. CDR3 protein: CASSAGTDHRYEQYF. The CDR3 nucleotides are TGTGCCAGCAGCGCGGGGACGGACCACCGCTACGAGCAGTACTTC. V is TRBV9 and J is TRBJ2-7; D possibly uses TRBD1 or TRBD2 (5 bases each). V was clipped by 3 bases and J by 3 bases, with 16 bases between them. Germline V gives CDR1 SGDLS, CDR2 YYNGEE. The CDR3 totals 15 residues.

This clonotype came up many times. The chain is built from TRBV6-5 and TRBJ2-1; 8 bases are a match to TRBD1. With 6 bases clipped from V and 5 bases from J, the junction kept 12 bases outside the gene matches. CDR1 and CDR2 (germline): MNHEY, SVGAGI. The CDR3 consists of 16 residues. The CDR3 nucleotides read TGTGCCAGCAGCCGAAGGACAGGGATGATGGACAATGAGCAGTTCTTC. Translated: CASSRRTGMMDNEQFF.

This clonotype occurred many times. The rearrangement links TRBV5-1 to TRBJ2-1; maybe TRBD2 (5 bases). The germline V gene has CDR1 SGHRS and CDR2 YFSETQ. Trimming cost V 8 bases and J 3 bases, with 18 bases left between them. The CDR3 loop spans 15 amino acids. The CDR3 region is CASSRVGSIYNEQFF. In nucleotides, the CDR3 is TGCGCCAGTTCCCGGGTAGGGAGCATCTACAATGAGCAGTTCTTC.

This clonotype was observed at least ten times. The rearrangement joins TRBV29-1 to TRBJ1-1; D uncertain. Germline CDR1 reads SQVTM; CDR2 reads ANQGSEA. The CDR3 is 12 amino acids. Trimming left V 4 bases short and J 1 base short, with 7 bases between. The CDR3 loop is CSVGAENTEAFF. The CDR3 nucleotides read TGCAGCGTTGGAGCAGAGAACACTGAAGCTTTCTTT.

This clonotype was found many times. This chain joins TRBV12-3 or TRBV12-4 and TRBJ2-4; no reliable D call. The CDR3 has 12 residues. The germline V and J ends were trimmed by 6 bases and 7 bases, with 10 bases remaining between them. The CDR3 region has the DNA TGTGCCAGCAGCCTGTGGGTTAACATTCAGTACTTC. Amino acid sequence: CASSLWVNIQYF.

The sample holds many counts of this clonotype. The chain is built from TRBV5-1 and TRBJ1-1; D might be TRBD1 (5 bases). Trimming took off 4 bases at V and 7 bases at J, with 20 bases between the two ends. Germline lookup yields CDR1 SGHRS and CDR2 YFSETQ. The CDR3 spans 15 residues. This chain's CDR3 is CASSDGRAGSGEAFF. The CDR3 coding sequence is TGCGCCAGCAGCGACGGGAGAGCAGGGTCAGGTGAAGCTTTCTTT.

This clonotype was recorded at least ten times. V and J are TRBV20-1 and TRBJ1-5; maybe TRBD1 (5 bases). Germline lookup yields CDR1 DFQATT and CDR2 SNEGSKA (reference sequence). Trimming left V 0 bases short and J 6 bases short, with 18 bases between. The CDR3 spans 16 residues. As DNA, the CDR3 is TGCAGTGCTAGAGATCGGGGAGGGGCCCTTGGTCAGCCCCAGCATTTT. Translating it yields CSARDRGGALGQPQHF.

This clonotype was found many times. J is TRBJ2-4 and V is TRBV18; D call uncertain. Trimming took off 1 base at V and 0 bases at J, with 4 bases between the two ends. CDR1 and CDR2 from the germline V gene are KGHSH and LQKENI. The length of the CDR3 is 14 residues. The CDR3 protein is CASSPQVAKNIQYF. The CDR3 DNA follows: TGTGCCAGCTCACCACAAGTAGCCAAAAACATTCAGTACTTC.

This chain connects TRBV5-4 to TRBJ1-2, with D perhaps matching TRBD1 (5 bases). Germline V gives CDR1 SGHNT, CDR2 YYREEE (reference sequence). CDR3 size: 14 residues. Deletions cut 4 bases from V and 3 bases from J, with 13 bases between. CDR3 in DNA: TGTGCCAGCAGCCCAGACAGATCCCACTATGGCTACACCTTC. Translated: CASSPDRSHYGYTF.

The chain carries TRBV6-5 and TRBJ2-6; 7 bases map to TRBD1. This CDR3 is built from 18 residues. Germline CDR1 is MNHEY and CDR2 is SVGAGI. With 6 bases clipped from V and 0 bases from J, the junction kept 11 bases outside the gene matches. CDR3 sequence (DNA): TGTGCCAGCAGGGCCGACAGGGTGGGGCCCTCTGGGGCCAACGTCCTGACTTTC. Encoded protein: CASRADRVGPSGANVLTF.

This clonotype was seen at least ten times. V and J are TRBV5-6 and TRBJ2-6; possibly TRBD1 for D (5 bases). V was clipped by 0 bases and J by 0 bases, with 13 bases between them. The CDR3 covers 18 residues. Germline V gene data show CDR1 as SGHDT and CDR2 as YYEEEE. CDR3: CASSLAGLTSSGANVLTF. The CDR3 DNA reads TGTGCCAGCAGCTTGGCAGGGCTAACCTCCTCTGGGGCCAACGTCCTGACTTTC.

This clonotype showed up many times. The rearrangement joins TRBV11-2 to TRBJ2-7; possibly TRBD2 for D (6 bases). Germline loops: CDR1 SGHAT, CDR2 FQNNGV. V lost 7 bases, J lost 3 bases, and 16 bases lay in between. This CDR3 is 14 amino acids long. CDR3 region: CASTLGDSLYEQYF. The DNA of the CDR3 is TGTGCCAGCACCCTAGGGGACTCCCTCTACGAGCAGTACTTC.

This clonotype was seen many times. The chain links TRBV12-5 to TRBJ1-1, with 10 positions matching TRBD1. CDR1 and CDR2 from the germline V gene are LGHNT and FRNRAP. The V gene end was trimmed by 6 bases and the J gene end by 3 bases; junction bases not matched to a gene: 4. The CDR3 spans 14 residues. CDR3 region: CASGDRGQHTEAFF. CDR3 sequence (DNA): TGTGCTAGTGGCGACAGGGGGCAGCACACTGAAGCTTTCTTT.

There are many counts of this clonotype. The V and J genes are TRBV11-2 and TRBJ2-7; D not certain. Germline V lookup: CDR1 SGHAT, CDR2 FQNNGV. The ends were cut back, 1 base at V and 4 bases at J, with 17 bases in the middle. The CDR3 spans 16 residues. The CDR3 nucleotides read TGTGCCAGCAGCTTAGGAATCGGTGCTGATGGGTACGAGCAGTACTTC. Translated, it gives CASSLGIGADGYEQYF. The whole variable domain, filled in from reference TRBV11-2 and TRBJ2-7, reads EAGVAQSPRYKIIEKRQSVAFWCNPISGHATLYWYQQILGQGPKLLIQFQNNGVVDDSQLPKDRFSAERLKGVDSTLKIQPAKLEDSAVYLCASSLGIGADGYEQYFGPGTRLTVT.

This clonotype was counted at least ten times. This chain uses TRBV12-3 or TRBV12-4 with TRBJ1-3; no clear D. The CDR3 runs to 14 residues. The V and J ends lost 3 bases and 2 bases respectively, with 8 bases between them. CDR3 sequence (DNA): TGTGCCAGCAGTTTTTGGGGAGCTGGAAACACCATATATTTT. As protein: CASSFWGAGNTIYF.

This clonotype was counted many times. The V and J genes are TRBV5-1 and TRBJ1-6; no definite D call. V was cut by 4 bases and J by 11 bases, with 10 bases left in between. This CDR3 is 12 amino acids long. Per germline, CDR1 SGHRS and CDR2 YFSETQ. The CDR3 loop is CASSLNPPPLHF. CDR3 bases: TGCGCCAGCAGCCTCAATCCCCCACCCCTCCACTTT.